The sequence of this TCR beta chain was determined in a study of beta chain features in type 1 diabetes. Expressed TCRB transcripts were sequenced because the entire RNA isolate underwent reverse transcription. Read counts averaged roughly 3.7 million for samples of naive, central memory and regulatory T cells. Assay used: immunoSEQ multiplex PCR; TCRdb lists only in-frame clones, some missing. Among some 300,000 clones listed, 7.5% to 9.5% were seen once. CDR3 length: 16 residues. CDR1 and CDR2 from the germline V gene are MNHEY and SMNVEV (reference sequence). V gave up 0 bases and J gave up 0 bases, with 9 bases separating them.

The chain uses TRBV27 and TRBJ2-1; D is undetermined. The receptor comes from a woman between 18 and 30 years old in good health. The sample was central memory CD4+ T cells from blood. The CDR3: CASSLSALSSYNEQFF. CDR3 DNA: TGTGCCAGCAGTTTATCGGCGTTGAGCTCCTACAATGAGCAGTTCTTC.